This T cell receptor beta chain was found in a study of CD8+ T cells in alopecia areata. Looking at the study overall: The study gave treated patients oral tofacitinib at 5 to 10 mg twice daily.

It was cDNA, reverse transcribed from extracted RNA, that served as the sequencing template. Clones were sequenced by immunoSEQ multiplex PCR, and TCRdb holds only the in-frame ones, with some missing. This sample has about 200,000 clones; under 40% occur once, and the top ten carry 0.45% to 0.55%. Trimming pared 2 bases from V and 0 bases from J, leaving 13 bases between. Germline values: CDR1 GTSNPN, CDR2 SVGIG (reference sequence). The CDR3 runs to 15 residues. Sample treatment: oral pan-JAK inhibitor, 5-10 mg twice daily. Obtained from alopecia areata patients were lesional scalp punch biopsies along with peripheral blood.

The source material was CD4+ T cells sorted from blood, sampled at approximately week 31, from a patient treated with tofacitinib. The clonotype originates from a human donor with alopecia areata. The chain recombines TRBV30 with TRBJ1-1, with a tentative D call TRBD1 (5 bases). CDR3 in amino acids: CAWSMAGSMNTEAFF. CDR3 nucleotide sequence: TGTGCCTGGAGTATGGCAGGGAGTATGAACACTGAAGCTTTCTTT.